Here is one TCR beta chain with its context. The data originate from a study of blood T cell repertoires in COVID-19. Turning to the study itself: Researchers got acute and convalescent COVID-19 samples from the United States, Italy and Spain. The analysed material was cDNA or gDNA that came from T cells, B-cell-depleted T cells, or PBMCs.

V lost 4 bases to trimming and J lost 4 bases, with 18 bases between them. CDR1 is SGHRS and CDR2 is YFSETQ in the germline V gene. CDR3 length: 15 residues. In the original processing: From reference gene primer amplification, estimates of nucleated cell counts were derived. Produced via immunoSEQ multiplex PCR; TCRdb's table is partial and in-frame only. V and J calls and clone size come straight from that table; D and trimming were deduced from the DNA. The table has about 160,000 clones, 85% to 95% seen once. This sequence originates from a woman in her fifties or sixties with acute or convalescent COVID-19. The sequenced sample consisted of peripheral blood. The gene calls are TRBV5-1 and TRBJ2-7; D gene uncertain. CDR3 amino acids: CASSQVPLGAYEQYF. In DNA, the CDR3 is TGCGCCAGCAGCCAAGTGCCCCTAGGAGCGTACGAGCAGTACTTC.